This TCR beta chain comes out of a study of blood T cell repertoires in COVID-19. On the study more broadly: Samples taken during acute and convalescent COVID-19 were collected in the United States, Italy and Spain. PBMCs, B-cell-depleted T cells, or T cells were the source of the cDNA or gDNA that made up the material.

This clone appeared a single time. There are 15 residues in the CDR3. V gave up 3 bases and J gave up 5 bases; unmatched junction bases: 8. Germline values: CDR1 SQVTM, CDR2 ANQGSEA. Methods used by the authors: Reference gene primer amplification gave nucleated cell count estimates. Profiling relied on immunoSEQ multiplex PCR, and the TCRdb table lists in-frame clones only, not all of them. V and J calls and clone size are as listed in that table; D and trimming were resolved from the DNA. The sample comprises more than 150,000 clones, around 90% of which are singletons, and around 0.63% rests with the top ten.

The chain is built from TRBV29-1 and TRBJ2-1, with 9 bases fitting TRBD1. Sequenced input: peripheral blood. This clonotype originated in a man aged 45-65 years with acute or convalescent COVID-19. The CDR3 sequence is CSVEWVGQGHNEQFF. The CDR3 DNA sequence: TGCAGCGTTGAGTGGGTGGGACAGGGTCACAATGAGCAGTTCTTC.